A selection of T cell receptor beta chains follows, all from one sample in a study of T cells in Graves' hyperthyroidism and ophthalmopathy. One entry per CDR3 protein results from TCRdb running MiXCR on the multiplex PCR reads. This sample has more than 350,000 distinct CDR3 sequences, with about 15% found just once. Material: blood. Receptors were obtained from a woman in her thirties with Graves' hyperthyroidism that later progressed to Graves' ophthalmopathy. CDR3s include the opening cysteine and the closing phenylalanine or tryptophan. The D gene is left open where the match is weak. Expanded clones are given a class, and other clones once, few, many or no size at all.

J gene: TRBJ2-7
V gene: TRBV3-1
CDR3 length: 12
D gene: .
clone size: .
CDR3 protein: CASSQGRTGQYF
CDR3 DNA: TGTGCCAGCAGCCAAGGGAGGACGGGGCAGTACTTC

J gene: TRBJ2-3
V gene: TRBV6-1
CDR3 length: 15
D gene: .
clone size: .
CDR3 protein: CASLNTLGGTDTQYF
CDR3 DNA: TGTGCCAGCCTTAACACCCTTGGCGGTACAGATACGCAGTATTTT

J gene: TRBJ2-7
V gene: TRBV27
CDR3 length: 14
D gene: .
clone size: many
CDR3 protein: CATAFGASSYEQYF
CDR3 DNA: TGTGCCACCGCATTCGGGGCTAGCTCCTACGAGCAGTACTTC

J gene: TRBJ2-5
V gene: TRBV7-9
CDR3 length: 18
D gene: .
clone size: .
CDR3 protein: CASSPLRGRGSAQETQYF
CDR3 DNA: TGTGCCAGCAGTCCCCTTCGGGGACGCGGTTCCGCCCAAGAGACCCAGTACTTC

J gene: TRBJ2-2
V gene: TRBV28
CDR3 length: 14
D gene: TRBD1
clone size: many
CDR3 protein: CASSYDRGTGELFF
CDR3 DNA: TGTGCCAGCAGTTACGACAGGGGCACCGGGGAGCTGTTTTTT

J gene: TRBJ1-2
V gene: TRBV4-1
CDR3 length: 14
D gene: .
clone size: many
CDR3 protein: CASSQAGHAGGYTF
CDR3 DNA: TGCGCCAGCAGCCAAGCCGGCCACGCGGGTGGCTACACCTTC

J gene: TRBJ2-1
V gene: TRBV3-1
CDR3 length: 16
D gene: TRBD2
clone size: many
CDR3 protein: CASSQGPSGGGNEQFF
CDR3 DNA: TGTGCCAGCAGCCAAGGGCCTAGCGGGGGGGGGAATGAGCAGTTCTTC

J gene: TRBJ1-3
V gene: TRBV3-1
CDR3 length: 17
D gene: .
clone size: many
CDR3 protein: CASSQDLAGYSGNTIYF
CDR3 DNA: TGTGCCAGCAGCCAAGATTTAGCAGGCTACTCTGGAAACACCATATATTTT

J gene: TRBJ1-2
V gene: TRBV28
CDR3 length: 15
D gene: TRBD1
clone size: many
CDR3 protein: CASSSDRGPDYGYTF
CDR3 DNA: TGTGCCAGCAGTTCGGACAGGGGCCCTGACTATGGCTACACCTTC

J gene: TRBJ2-5
V gene: TRBV30
CDR3 length: 14
D gene: .
clone size: .
CDR3 protein: CAWSVALATETQYF
CDR3 DNA: TGTGCCTGGAGTGTAGCCCTAGCCACGGAGACCCAGTACTTC

J gene: TRBJ2-7
V gene: TRBV16
CDR3 length: 13
D gene: .
clone size: few
CDR3 protein: CASSQSTIYEQYF
CDR3 DNA: TGTGCCAGCAGCCAATCGACTATCTACGAGCAGTACTTC

J gene: TRBJ2-1
V gene: TRBV29-1
CDR3 length: 13
D gene: .
clone size: many
CDR3 protein: CSVEGLGVNEQFF
CDR3 DNA: TGCAGCGTTGAAGGGTTAGGTGTCAATGAGCAGTTCTTC

J gene: TRBJ2-3
V gene: TRBV10-1
CDR3 length: 14
D gene: .
clone size: many
CDR3 protein: CASSDRSSTDTQYF
CDR3 DNA: TGCGCCAGCTCGGACAGATCTAGCACAGATACGCAGTATTTT

J gene: TRBJ2-2
V gene: TRBV30
CDR3 length: 13
D gene: .
clone size: many
CDR3 protein: CAWSQGNTGELFF
CDR3 DNA: TGTGCCTGGAGCCAGGGGAACACCGGGGAGCTGTTTTTT

J gene: TRBJ2-1
V gene: TRBV5-1
CDR3 length: 17
D gene: TRBD1
clone size: few
CDR3 protein: CASSLAGQGASYNEQFF
CDR3 DNA: TGCGCCAGCAGCTTGGCGGGACAGGGGGCCTCCTACAATGAGCAGTTCTTC

J gene: TRBJ1-6
V gene: TRBV3-1
CDR3 length: 15
D gene: TRBD1
clone size: many
CDR3 protein: CASSGWDRGNSPLHF
CDR3 DNA: TGTGCCAGCAGCGGTTGGGACAGGGGGAATTCACCCCTCCACTTT

J gene: TRBJ2-5
V gene: TRBV18
CDR3 length: 14
D gene: .
clone size: .
CDR3 protein: CASSPRDMLETQYF
CDR3 DNA: TGTGCCAGCTCACCCAGGGACATGTTGGAGACCCAGTACTTC

J gene: TRBJ2-2
V gene: TRBV27
CDR3 length: 14
D gene: .
clone size: many
CDR3 protein: CASSWARGTGELFF
CDR3 DNA: TGTGCCAGCAGTTGGGCTAGAGGGACCGGGGAGCTGTTTTTT

J gene: TRBJ2-2
V gene: TRBV13
CDR3 length: 17
D gene: TRBD2
clone size: .
CDR3 protein: CASSTSGSGSNTGELFF
CDR3 DNA: TGTGCCAGCAGCACCTCGGGTAGCGGGAGTAACACCGGGGAGCTGTTTTTT

J gene: TRBJ2-2
V gene: TRBV20-1
CDR3 length: 11
D gene: .
clone size: .
CDR3 protein: CSPSRGGELFF
CDR3 DNA: TGCAGCCCCTCCAGGGGCGGGGAGCTGTTTTTT

J gene: TRBJ1-1
V gene: TRBV11-1
CDR3 length: 15
D gene: .
clone size: many
CDR3 protein: CASSTNRDLNTEAFF
CDR3 DNA: TGTGCCAGCAGTACGAACCGGGACCTGAACACTGAAGCTTTCTTT

J gene: TRBJ1-4
V gene: TRBV9
CDR3 length: 15
D gene: .
clone size: many
CDR3 protein: CASSVGDFNNEKLFF
CDR3 DNA: TGTGCCAGCAGCGTTGGGGACTTTAATAATGAAAAACTGTTTTTT

J gene: TRBJ2-3
V gene: TRBV6-1
CDR3 length: 16
D gene: TRBD2
clone size: .
CDR3 protein: CASSEIAGGYTDTQYF
CDR3 DNA: TGTGCCAGCAGTGAGATAGCGGGGGGGTACACAGATACGCAGTATTTT

J gene: TRBJ1-4
V gene: TRBV27
CDR3 length: 16
D gene: .
clone size: .
CDR3 protein: CASSLKWRSGNEKLFF
CDR3 DNA: TGTGCCAGCAGTCTAAAATGGCGGTCCGGTAATGAAAAACTGTTTTTT

J gene: TRBJ2-1
V gene: TRBV3-1
CDR3 length: 15
D gene: TRBD2
clone size: many
CDR3 protein: CASSPGLAAYNEQFF
CDR3 DNA: TGTGCCAGCAGCCCAGGACTAGCAGCCTACAATGAGCAGTTCTTC

J gene: TRBJ2-6
V gene: TRBV4-1
CDR3 length: 16
D gene: .
clone size: few
CDR3 protein: CASSLSLGKGANVLTF
CDR3 DNA: TGCGCCAGCAGCCTATCCTTGGGGAAAGGGGCCAACGTCCTGACTTTC

J gene: TRBJ2-7
V gene: TRBV28
CDR3 length: 15
D gene: .
clone size: .
CDR3 protein: CASSLGPRGSYEQYF
CDR3 DNA: TGTGCCAGCAGTTTGGGTCCCCGGGGTTCCTACGAGCAGTACTTC

J gene: TRBJ2-3
V gene: TRBV5-4
CDR3 length: 17
D gene: .
clone size: few
CDR3 protein: CASSFFVGDTWTDTQYF
CDR3 DNA: TGTGCCAGCAGCTTTTTCGTCGGGGACACTTGGACAGATACGCAGTATTTT